The 31 T cell receptor beta chains presented below share a single source sample, sequenced in a study of blood T cell repertoires in COVID-19. The repertoire was sequenced with immunoSEQ multiplex PCR; TCRdb's copy has only in-frame clones and lacks some. The sample includes about 190,000 clones, about four fifths of them seen just once. Material: peripheral blood. These receptor sequences come from a woman aged 55-70 years with COVID-19, enrolled during active disease.

This clone came up once. The chain uses TRBV19 and TRBJ2-3, with D unclear. Between the trimmed V and J ends, which lost 3 bases and 3 bases, there was a span of 10 bases. The CDR3 loop spans 14 amino acids. Germline loops: CDR1 LNHDA, CDR2 SQIVND (reference sequence). CDR3 loop: CASSISGFTDTQYF. Here the CDR3 DNA reads TGTGCCAGTAGTATCTCCGGTTTTACAGATACGCAGTATTTT.

This clone was counted between two and nine times. The chain recombines TRBV9 with TRBJ1-3, with D unresolved. Germline-derived CDR1 and CDR2 are SGDLS and YYNGEE. The CDR3 is 17 amino acids. V shed 1 base and J shed 0 bases, with 14 bases lying between them. In DNA form, the CDR3 reads TGTGCCAGCAGCGTATTCCCAGCGGCCAGCTCTGGAAACACCATATATTTT. It encodes CASSVFPAASSGNTIYF.

The V gene is TRBV5-4, the J gene TRBJ1-1; TRBD1 matches at 11 bases. J lost 7 bases, V lost 2 bases, and 10 bases had no gene match. Germline CDR1 is SGHNT and CDR2 is YYREEE (reference sequence). This CDR3 contains 16 residues. CDR3 nucleotide sequence: TGTGCCAGCAGCTTAAGGACAGGGGGCGCGTACGGTGAAGCTTTCTTT. It translates to CASSLRTGGAYGEAFF.

This clone has just a few counts. V is TRBV19 and J is TRBJ1-2; D is possibly TRBD1 (5 bases). The V gene's germline CDR1 is LNHDA and CDR2 SQIVND (reference sequence). Trimming removed 5 bases from V and 4 bases from J, with 20 bases in between. The CDR3 runs 16 residues. CDR3 amino acids: CASSARRSTDSYGYTF. The DNA of the CDR3 is TGTGCCAGTAGTGCCCGGAGATCTACAGACAGCTATGGCTACACCTTC.

The chain recombines TRBV15 with TRBJ2-1, with 8 bases identical to TRBD1. The V and J ends lost 1 base and 7 bases, in that order; junction bases with no gene match: 6. This CDR3 spans 15 amino acids. Germline V CDR1 and CDR2: LNHNV, YYDKDF (reference sequence). DNA of the CDR3: TGTGCCACCAGCAGAGGAGGACAGGGCGATAATGAGCAGTTCTTC. Translated: CATSRGGQGDNEQFF.

V and J are TRBV18 and TRBJ1-6; 8 bases agree with TRBD1. This CDR3 has 15 amino acids. Trimming cost V 3 bases and J 3 bases; bases outside gene matches: 1. The germline V gene encodes CDR1 KGHSH and CDR2 LQKENI. CDR3 region: CASSPGTGYNSPLHF. CDR3 nucleotide sequence: TGTGCCAGCTCACCCGGGACAGGCTATAATTCACCCCTCCACTTT.

The J gene is TRBJ2-7, the V gene TRBV24-1; D is perhaps TRBD1 (6 bases). This CDR3 contains 16 residues. The V end was cut by 0 bases, the J end by 4 bases, with 15 bases between. Germline CDR1 KGHDR, CDR2 SFDVKD. CDR3 nucleotide sequence: TGTGCCACCAGTGATTTGCGGACAGACTTCCTTTACGAGCAGTACGTC. Translating gives CATSDLRTDFLYEQYV.

The CDR3 reads CASRAPGGNYGYTF. CDR3 nucleotide sequence: TGTGCCAGCAGGGCCCCCGGGGGAAACTATGGCTACACCTTC. The chain employs TRBV6-5 and TRBJ1-2, with D possibly being TRBD1 (5 bases). This CDR3 is 14 amino acids long. Trimming pared 6 bases from V and 2 bases from J, leaving 13 bases between. Germline CDR1 is MNHEY and CDR2 is SVGAGI.

Many counts were recorded for this clone. The chain links TRBV28 to TRBJ1-4; 9 bases agree with TRBD1. Germline values: CDR1 MDHEN, CDR2 SYDVKM. CDR3 length equals 17 residues. The V segment lost 0 bases and the J segment 7 bases; nucleotides outside the gene matches: 9. The CDR3 loop is CASSLWAPGQGSEKLFF. DNA of the CDR3: TGTGCCAGCAGTTTATGGGCCCCGGGACAGGGTAGTGAAAAACTGTTTTTT.

This clone was seen only once. The rearrangement uses TRBV25-1 and TRBJ1-3; 10 nucleotides match TRBD1. The V gene's germline CDR1 is MGHDK and CDR2 SYGVNS. The CDR3 is made up of 15 amino acids. J lost 4 bases, V lost 7 bases, and 7 bases had no gene match. CDR3 in amino acids: CASTSDRGRGNTIYF. The CDR3 nucleotides read TGTGCCAGCACTTCGGACAGGGGGAGGGGAAACACCATATATTTT.

This clone was detected only a few times. The rearrangement joins TRBV14 to TRBJ2-2, with 8 bases that match TRBD2. Germline V CDR1 and CDR2: SGHDN, FVKESK. After removal of 4 bases from V and 4 bases from J, the junction contained 5 bases not matched to a gene. CDR3 length: 15 amino acids. The DNA for the CDR3 is TGTGCCAGCAGCCGGGGACTAGTAAGCACCGGGGAGCTGTTTTTT. Translated, it gives CASSRGLVSTGELFF.

This clone was counted once. The chain recombines TRBV7-9 with TRBJ2-2; tentative D call: TRBD2 (6 bases). The germline gives CDR1 SEHNR, CDR2 FQNEAQ (reference sequence). Between the trimmed V and J ends, which lost 6 bases and 1 base, there was a span of 18 bases. The length of the CDR3 is 17 residues. CDR3 amino acids: CASSSPPGAMNTGELFF. The CDR3 bases are TGTGCCAGCAGTTCCCCTCCGGGAGCCATGAACACCGGGGAGCTGTTTTTT.

This clone turned up a few times. This sequence joins TRBV30 and TRBJ2-3, with D perhaps matching TRBD2 (5 bases). V gave up 0 bases and J gave up 8 bases, with 6 bases separating them. The CDR3 is made up of 11 amino acids. The germline V gene encodes CDR1 GTSNPN and CDR2 SVGIG (reference sequence). The CDR3: CAWSVGSTQYF. The CDR3 coding sequence is TGTGCCTGGAGTGTTGGGAGTACGCAGTATTTT.

The V call is TRBV2, the J call TRBJ2-5, with TRBD1 identical over 8 bases. CDR3 length: 14 amino acids. The V segment lost 7 bases and the J segment 3 bases; nucleotides outside the gene matches: 7. CDR1 is SNHLY and CDR2 is FYNNEI in the germline V gene. CDR3 protein: CASKLGQGEETQYF. DNA of the CDR3: TGTGCCAGCAAACTCGGACAGGGTGAAGAGACCCAGTACTTC.

V usage is TRBV12-3 or TRBV12-4 and J usage is TRBJ1-5, with D hard to call. CDR3 length equals 13 residues. Trimming took off 0 bases at V and 5 bases at J, with 5 bases between the two ends. CDR3 protein: CASSLAADQPQHF. In DNA, the CDR3 is TGTGCCAGCAGTTTAGCGGCAGATCAGCCCCAGCATTTT.

V gene TRBV6-8 combines with J gene TRBJ2-7, with D possibly being TRBD2 (6 bases). Looked up from germline, CDR1 is MNHGY and CDR2 is SAAAGT. The CDR3 loop spans 17 amino acids. V lost 5 bases to trimming and J lost 3 bases, with 23 bases between them. The CDR3 DNA sequence: TGTGCCAGCAGTCCCGGCGGGGACTTGCTAAGAGACTACGAGCAGTACGTC. Its protein is CASSPGGDLLRDYEQYV.

This clone has more than one count but fewer than ten. The chain joins TRBV2 to TRBJ1-6; 8 bases align to TRBD1. The CDR3 loop spans 14 amino acids. The germline V gene encodes CDR1 SNHLY and CDR2 FYNNEI. Unmatched junction bases numbered 2, after V lost 4 bases and J lost 6 bases. CDR3 loop: CASSADRVNSPLHF. The CDR3 DNA reads as TGTGCCAGCAGTGCGGACAGGGTTAATTCACCCCTCCACTTT.

This rearrangement joins TRBV30 to TRBJ2-3; D perhaps matches TRBD2 (5 bases). CDR1 GTSNPN and CDR2 SVGIG come from the germline V gene (reference sequence). V lost 0 bases, J lost 4 bases, and 8 bases lay in between. CDR3 length: 13 amino acids. CDR3 nucleotides: TGTGCCTGGAGTGTACTAGTGGCAGATACGCAGTATTTT. It codes for CAWSVLVADTQYF. Full variable domain (rest looked up from reference TRBV30 and TRBJ2-3): SQTIHQWPATLVQPVGSPLSLECTVEGTSNPNLYWYRQAAGRGLQLLFYSVGIGQISSEVPQNLSASRPQDRQFILSSKKLLLSDSGFYLCAWSVLVADTQYFGPGTRLTVL.

CDR3 in DNA: TGCGCCAGCAGCCGATACATCGGGGCCAACGTCCTGACTTTC. Protein: CASSRYIGANVLTF. This rearrangement joins TRBV5-1 to TRBJ2-6; D ambiguous. Looked up from germline, CDR1 is SGHRS and CDR2 is YFSETQ. V shed 4 bases and J shed 4 bases, with 9 bases lying between them. The CDR3 length is 14 residues.

This CDR3 is CASSPVFSGVGDTQYF. For the CDR3, the DNA is TGCGCCAGCAGCCCTGTATTCTCGGGGGTGGGAGATACGCAGTATTTT. This chain connects TRBV5-1 to TRBJ2-3; tentatively, D is TRBD2 (6 bases). The germline CDR1 and CDR2 sequences are SGHRS and YFSETQ. With 4 bases removed from V and 5 bases from J, the gap between germline ends came to 20 bases. This CDR3 has 16 residues.

The chain joins TRBV3-1 (or the pseudogene TRBV3-2) to TRBJ1-5; D uncertain. Between the trimmed V and J ends, which lost 1 base and 7 bases, there was a span of 11 bases. The length of the CDR3 is 14 residues. Germline V gene lookup returns CDR1 LGHDT and CDR2 YNNKEL (reference sequence). CDR3 nucleotides: TGTGCCAGCAGCCAAGGAGGAGGGAAACAGCCCCAGCATTTT. Its protein is CASSQGGGKQPQHF.

V gene TRBV15 combines with J gene TRBJ2-5; 12 nucleotides match TRBD2. Looked up from germline, CDR1 is LNHNV and CDR2 is YYDKDF (reference sequence). The CDR3 has 18 amino acids. V lost 3 bases and J lost 2; bases outside the gene matches: 10. CDR3 residues: CATSSELAGGIGQETQYF. CDR3 sequence (DNA): TGTGCCACCAGCAGTGAGCTAGCGGGGGGGATCGGGCAAGAGACCCAGTACTTC.

The V call is TRBV4-1, the J call TRBJ2-2; 14 bases agree with TRBD2. Trimming took 6 bases from V and 4 from J; bases not matched to a gene: 4. Germline CDR1 is MGHRA and CDR2 is YSYEKL. The CDR3 spans 16 residues. This CDR3 reads CASRRGLAGATGELFF. CDR3 DNA sequence: TGCGCCAGCAGGCGGGGACTAGCGGGGGCCACCGGGGAGCTGTTTTTT.

The rearrangement joins TRBV29-1 to TRBJ1-5; tentative D call: TRBD1 (6 bases). The CDR3 extends over 12 amino acids. Trimming left V 8 bases short and J 1 base short, with 9 bases between. Germline V CDR1 and CDR2: SQVTM, ANQGSEA. The CDR3 loop reads CSTGGSNQPQHF. The CDR3 bases are TGCAGCACGGGGGGCAGCAATCAGCCCCAGCATTTT.

The CDR3 DNA sequence: TGCGCCAGCAGCCGTATCTCGGGCTCTGGGGCCAACGTCCTGACTTTC. Protein product: CASSRISGSGANVLTF. The chain uses TRBV5-1 and TRBJ2-6; D gene uncertain. The CDR3 totals 16 residues. V was clipped by 4 bases and J by 0 bases, with 11 bases between them. Germline V gene data show CDR1 as SGHRS and CDR2 as YFSETQ.

This clone has just one count. The rearrangement joins TRBV5-1 to TRBJ1-4, with 7 bases lining up with TRBD1. The CDR3 spans 15 residues. Germline V gene sequence: CDR1 SGHRS, CDR2 YFSETQ. Trimming cost V 4 bases and J 8 bases; bases outside gene matches: 11. CDR3 protein: CASSLTDRFEEKLFF. The CDR3 DNA follows: TGCGCCAGCAGCCTTACGGACAGGTTTGAAGAAAAACTGTTTTTT. Combining the CDR3 with reference TRBV5-1 and TRBJ1-4 gives the whole variable domain KAGVTQTPRYLIKTRGQQVTLSCSPISGHRSVSWYQQTPGQGLQFLFEYFSETQRNKGNFPGRFSGRQFSNSRSEMNVSTLELGDSALYLCASSLTDRFEEKLFFGSGTQLSVL.

This clone occurred once. J is TRBJ1-3 and V is TRBV6-2 or TRBV6-3; D gene uncertain. The CDR3 consists of 15 residues. V was clipped by 4 bases and J by 5 bases, with 15 bases between them. The V gene's germline CDR1 is MNHEY and CDR2 SVGEGT. The CDR3 reads CASSLAGLWRNTIYF. CDR3 nucleotide sequence: TGTGCCAGCAGTTTGGCGGGCCTCTGGAGAAACACCATATATTTT.

A note on this clone: Other DNA sequences from this sample encode an identical CDR3 as well. The chain uses TRBV5-1 and TRBJ2-1, with 12 bases identical to TRBD2. This CDR3 spans 15 amino acids. Germline CDR1 and CDR2: SGHRS and YFSETQ. With 0 bases clipped from V and 8 bases from J, the junction kept 3 bases outside the gene matches. The CDR3 DNA sequence: TGCGCCAGCAGCTTGGGACTAGCGGGAGTTGATGAGCAGTTCTTC. Its translation is CASSLGLAGVDEQFF.

This clone was counted a few times. This chain links TRBV7-9 with TRBJ1-2; D is unclear. V gave up 2 bases and J gave up 6 bases, with 13 bases separating them. The germline V gene encodes CDR1 SEHNR and CDR2 FQNEAQ (reference sequence). This CDR3 comprises 14 residues. The CDR3 sequence is CASSLSQSTHGYTF. The CDR3 DNA sequence: TGTGCCAGCAGCTTAAGTCAATCAACTCATGGCTACACCTTC.

This chain connects TRBV28 to TRBJ1-6; 7 bases align to TRBD1. V lost 6 bases, J lost 9 bases, and 11 bases stayed unmatched. The germline V gene has CDR1 MDHEN and CDR2 SYDVKM. The CDR3 is made up of 15 amino acids. CDR3 nucleotide sequence: TGTGCCAGCAGCCTTGACAGGGAGATTAGTTCACCCCTCCACTTT. This codes for CASSLDREISSPLHF.

This clone appeared a single time. The chain recombines TRBV5-6 with TRBJ2-7; possibly TRBD1 for D (7 bases). The CDR3 contains 14 residues. Deletions cut 4 bases from V and 6 bases from J, with 17 bases between. Looked up from germline, CDR1 is SGHDT and CDR2 is YYEEEE. CDR3: CASSVGGSEGEQYV. The CDR3 DNA sequence: TGTGCCAGCAGCGTAGGGGGCTCGGAGGGCGAGCAGTACGTC.